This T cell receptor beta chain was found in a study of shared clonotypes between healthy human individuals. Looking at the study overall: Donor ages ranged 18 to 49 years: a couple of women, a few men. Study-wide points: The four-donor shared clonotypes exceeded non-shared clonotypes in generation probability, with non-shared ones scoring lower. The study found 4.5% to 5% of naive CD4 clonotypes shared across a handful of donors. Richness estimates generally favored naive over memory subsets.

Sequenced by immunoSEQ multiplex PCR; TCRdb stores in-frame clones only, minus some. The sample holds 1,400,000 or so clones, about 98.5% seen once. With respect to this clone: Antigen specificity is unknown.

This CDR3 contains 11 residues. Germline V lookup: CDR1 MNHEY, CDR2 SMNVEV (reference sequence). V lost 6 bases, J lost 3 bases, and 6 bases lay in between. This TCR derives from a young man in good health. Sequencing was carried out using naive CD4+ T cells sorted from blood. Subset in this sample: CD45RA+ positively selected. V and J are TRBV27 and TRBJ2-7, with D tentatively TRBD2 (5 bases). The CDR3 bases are TGTGCCAGCAGGGCGGGCTACGAGCAGTACTTC. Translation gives CASRAGYEQYF.